This T cell receptor beta chain came from a study of T cells after yellow fever vaccination. The CDR3 is 12 amino acids. Germline CDR1 reads SGDLS; CDR2 reads YYNGEE. Findings and caveats of the study: The booster response re-showed most primary clones: around 97% CD4, 88% CD8. It was a small share of clonotypes that appeared in both CD4 and CD8 compartments. Abundant clonotypes from the bulk population could have been carried over as contaminants into FACS-sorted repertoires.

Generation of TCR cDNA used 5'RACE template switching (which added a universal primer site and UMIs). TCRdb used MiXCR to reprocess the 5' RACE reads, holding one entry per CDR3 protein. The table lists approximately 85,000 distinct CDR3 sequences, approximately 12% of them singletons. The TCR was taken from a man aged 18 to 35 who received the YFV17D yellow fever vaccine. Sample: CD8+ T cells not binding an NS4B(214-222) dextramer, sorted from PBMCs, taken roughly 23 days after the first yellow fever vaccination. This rearrangement joins TRBV9 to TRBJ2-7; D perhaps matches TRBD1 (5 bases). DNA of the CDR3: TGTGCCAGACAAGGGGCCTCCGACGAGCAGTACGTC. This sequence encodes CARQGASDEQYV.